These 18 T cell receptor beta chains were all obtained from the same sample, sequenced in a study of T cells expressing NK-cell markers (dated by TCRdb to 2018 to 2021). Library creation used 5' RACE. The listed sequencing device is Illumina HiSeq 2000. TCRdb reprocessed the reads into one record per CDR3 protein sequence, lacking DNA. The sample table records a few hundred thousand distinct CDR3 sequences. The ten biggest clones cover 5.2% of the sample. The sequencing input was blood T cells: a sorted CD56 or NKG2C T cell subset, CD4+ or CD8+ T cells, or bulk PBMC T cells (not recorded which). The receptors originated from a man aged 18 to 69 in good health.

The V and J genes are TRBV28 and TRBJ1-4; TCRdb designates TRBD1, a call that cannot be tested without DNA. CDR1 is MDHEN and CDR2 is SYDVKM in the germline V gene. The CDR3 totals 16 residues. The CDR3 region is CASSVARGTLGEKLFF.

J is TRBJ1-1 and V is TRBV21-1; no DNA is available, so the TRBD1 call from TCRdb remains unchecked. TRBV21-1 is termed a pseudogene. This CDR3 region has 14 residues. This CDR3 reads CASSKERQGEEAFF.

The rearrangement joins TRBV6-1 to TRBJ1-1; TCRdb's D gene call, TRBD1, goes unchecked for lack of DNA. CDR1 MNHNS and CDR2 SASEGT come from the germline V gene. The CDR3 loop spans 15 amino acids. The CDR3 is CASSPLNPMNTEAFF.

V and J are TRBV20-1 and TRBJ2-7. The CDR3 has 13 amino acids. CDR1 is DFQATT, CDR2 SNEGSKA, per germline (reference sequence). The CDR3 protein is CSAGIQESYEQYF.

The chain recombines TRBV6-1 with TRBJ1-1; TCRdb outputs TRBD1, but without DNA this stays unchecked. The germline V gene has CDR1 MNHNS and CDR2 SASEGT. The CDR3 length is 17 residues. The CDR3 loop is CASSESDRGVRNTEAFF.

This chain joins TRBV20-1 and TRBJ2-1; TCRdb reports TRBD1, a call that lacks DNA to check it against. CDR1 is DFQATT, CDR2 SNEGSKA, per germline (reference sequence). The CDR3 is 11 amino acids. The CDR3 loop is CAQGRDVEQFF.

The chain's CDR3 is CASTHPGLAGGNEQFF. V is TRBV19 and J is TRBJ2-1; the TCRdb D gene call, TRBD2, has no DNA to confirm it. This CDR3 spans 16 amino acids. Germline V gene lookup returns CDR1 LNHDA and CDR2 SQIVND (reference sequence).

V usage is TRBV6-2 or TRBV6-3 and J usage is TRBJ2-1; TCRdb designates TRBD1, a call that cannot be tested without DNA. The germline gives CDR1 MNHEY, CDR2 SVGEGT. The CDR3 has 15 residues. CDR3 protein: CASSYSNPPYNEQFF.

V is TRBV20-1 and J is TRBJ2-7; absent DNA, TCRdb's TRBD1 call cannot be checked. The length of the CDR3 is 11 residues. CDR1 is DFQATT, CDR2 SNEGSKA, per germline (reference sequence). CDR3 in amino acids: CSAQRTYEQYF.

The chain recombines TRBV25-1 with TRBJ2-7; TCRdb's assignment of TRBD1 cannot be checked, as there is no DNA. CDR3 length equals 16 residues. CDR1 is MGHDK, CDR2 SYGVNS, per germline. The CDR3 here is CASSDTGGPSSYEQYF.

The J gene is TRBJ1-1, the V gene TRBV9; TCRdb's D call, TRBD1, is unchecked because there is no DNA. The CDR3 runs 14 residues. Germline CDR1 reads SGDLS; CDR2 reads YYNGEE. The CDR3 is CASRSLTENTEAFF. Filled out from reference TRBV9 and TRBJ1-1, the complete variable domain reads DSGVTQTPKHLITATGQRVTLRCSPRSGDLSVYWYQQSLDQGLQFLIQYYNGEERAKGNILERFSAQQFPDLHSELNLSSLELGDSALYFCASRSLTENTEAFFGQGTRLTVV.

This chain joins TRBV29-1 and TRBJ2-3; TCRdb calls TRBD2, which cannot be checked without DNA. Germline loops: CDR1 SQVTM, CDR2 ANQGSEA. There are 15 residues in the CDR3. The CDR3: CSVPLAGRGTDTQYF.

V is TRBV5-1 and J is TRBJ2-3; with no DNA, the TCRdb D assignment of TRBD2 cannot be verified. CDR1 and CDR2 from the germline V gene are SGHRS and YFSETQ. CDR3 length equals 14 residues. CDR3 sequence reads: CASSLGPGGDTQYF.

The chain is built from TRBV18 and TRBJ2-2; the D call of TRBD1 rests on TCRdb alone, since no DNA is present to check it. The CDR3 spans 16 residues. Germline V gene sequence: CDR1 KGHSH, CDR2 LQKENI. The CDR3 loop reads CASSPNMGPNTGELFF. The full variable domain, completed using reference TRBV18 and TRBJ2-2, is NAGVMQNPRHLVRRRGQEARLRCSPMKGHSHVYWYRQLPEEGLKFMVYLQKENIIDESGMPKERFSAEFPKEGPSILRIQQVVRGDSAAYFCASSPNMGPNTGELFFGEGSRLTVL.

The gene calls are TRBV27 and TRBJ2-7; TCRdb proposes TRBD1, but this gene call is untestable without DNA. CDR3 length equals 13 residues. CDR1 is MNHEY, CDR2 SMNVEV, per germline (reference sequence). CDR3 protein: CASSLSLGGLQYF.

The rearrangement joins TRBV15 to TRBJ2-4; the D gene TCRdb calls, TRBD1, cannot be checked with no DNA. Germline-derived CDR1 and CDR2 are LNHNV and YYDKDF (reference sequence). This CDR3 has 17 amino acids. The CDR3 reads CATSRDRGIGTKNIQYF.

The chain combines TRBV18 with TRBJ2-7; TCRdb's D gene call, TRBD1, goes unchecked for lack of DNA. Germline CDR1 KGHSH, CDR2 LQKENI. The CDR3 has 13 amino acids. CDR3 protein: CASSPVGGYEQYF.

The chain links TRBV18 to TRBJ1-4. In germline, CDR1 is KGHSH, CDR2 LQKENI. This CDR3 region has 13 residues. The CDR3 reads CASSPRRGEKLFF. Combining the CDR3 with reference TRBV18 and TRBJ1-4 gives the whole variable domain NAGVMQNPRHLVRRRGQEARLRCSPMKGHSHVYWYRQLPEEGLKFMVYLQKENIIDESGMPKERFSAEFPKEGPSILRIQQVVRGDSAAYFCASSPRRGEKLFFGSGTQLSVL.